This T cell receptor (beta chain) derives from a study of radiotherapy plus CTLA-4 blockade in lung cancer. Study context: Objective response was observed in roughly a sixth of patients, and disease control in 30% to 35%.

TCRdb's table, derived via immunoSEQ multiplex PCR, lists solely in-frame clones and lacks some. The data contain about 120,000 clones, approximately 84% of them seen just once; the ten biggest clones take up approximately 5.2%. Per germline, CDR1 SGHRS and CDR2 YFSETQ. This CDR3 has 16 residues. V dropped 0 bases and J dropped 2 bases, with 11 bases sitting between them. The sequenced sample was peripheral blood, obtained from a patient treated with radiotherapy plus ipilimumab. The clonotype comes from a human donor with non-small cell lung cancer who had a partial response to radiotherapy plus ipilimumab. V is TRBV5-1 and J is TRBJ2-2; D is unclear. CDR3 in amino acids: CASSLATDTNTGELFF. The DNA for the CDR3 is TGCGCCAGCAGCTTGGCCACAGATACCAACACCGGGGAGCTGTTTTTT.